What follows is one T cell receptor beta chain and its context. TCRdb keeps only in-frame clones here, not all; method: immunoSEQ multiplex PCR. The sample gives fewer than 110,000 clones, more than 70% of which show up once; 11% is in the top ten. V shed 2 bases, J shed 10 bases, and the junction held 3 bases outside the gene matches. The length of the CDR3 is 14 residues. Germline assignment: CDR1 LGHDT and CDR2 YNNKEL (reference sequence). The entry originates in a study of blood T cell repertoires in COVID-19. The chain has TRBV3-1 (or the pseudogene TRBV3-2) and TRBJ2-1, with TRBD2 matching over 12 bases. The sample consisted of peripheral blood. The TCR was taken from a woman in her twenties or thirties with acute or convalescent COVID-19. DNA for the CDR3: TGTGCCAGCAGCCAATCCGGACTAGCGGGGGAGCAGTTCTTC. This sequence encodes CASSQSGLAGEQFF.